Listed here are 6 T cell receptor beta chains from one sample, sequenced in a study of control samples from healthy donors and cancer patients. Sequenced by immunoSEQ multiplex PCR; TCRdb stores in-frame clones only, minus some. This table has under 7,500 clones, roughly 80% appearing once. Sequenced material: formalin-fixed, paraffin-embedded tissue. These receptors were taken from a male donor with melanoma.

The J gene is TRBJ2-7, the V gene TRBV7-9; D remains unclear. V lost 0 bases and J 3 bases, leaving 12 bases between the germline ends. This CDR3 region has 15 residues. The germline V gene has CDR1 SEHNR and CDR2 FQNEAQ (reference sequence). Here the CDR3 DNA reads TGTGCCAGCAGCTTAGCCGGTCCTCGAGTCTACGAGCAGTACTTC. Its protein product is CASSLAGPRVYEQYF.

The CDR3 spells CASSSRGRRGPWDEQFF. The CDR3 DNA reads as TGTGCCAGCAGCTCTCGCGGGAGGCGGGGGCCTTGGGATGAGCAGTTCTTC. V and J are TRBV3-1 (or the pseudogene TRBV3-2) and TRBJ2-1; 8 nucleotides match TRBD2. Germline V gene sequence: CDR1 LGHDT, CDR2 YNNKEL (reference sequence). V trimming: 5 bases; J trimming: 8 bases; junction bases outside the gene matches: 17. CDR3 length: 17 amino acids.

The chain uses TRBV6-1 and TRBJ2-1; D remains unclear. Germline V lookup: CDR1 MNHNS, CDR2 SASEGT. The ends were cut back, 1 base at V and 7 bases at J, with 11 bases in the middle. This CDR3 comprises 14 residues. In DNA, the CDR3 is TGTGCCAGCAGTGAAGTGGCAGGTTTGAATGAGCAGTTCTTC. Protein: CASSEVAGLNEQFF.

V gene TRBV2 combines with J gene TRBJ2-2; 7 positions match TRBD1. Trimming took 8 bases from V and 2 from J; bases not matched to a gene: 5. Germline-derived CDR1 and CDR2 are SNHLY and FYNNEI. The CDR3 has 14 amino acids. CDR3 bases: TGTGCCAGCCAATGGGACAGAAACACCGGGGAGCTGTTTTTT. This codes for CASQWDRNTGELFF.

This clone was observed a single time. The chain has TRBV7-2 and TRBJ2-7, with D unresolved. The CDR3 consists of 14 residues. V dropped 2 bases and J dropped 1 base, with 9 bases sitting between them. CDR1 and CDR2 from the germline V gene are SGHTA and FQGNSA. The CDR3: CASSLLEASYEQYF. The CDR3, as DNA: TGTGCCAGCAGCTTACTGGAAGCTTCCTACGAGCAGTACTTC.

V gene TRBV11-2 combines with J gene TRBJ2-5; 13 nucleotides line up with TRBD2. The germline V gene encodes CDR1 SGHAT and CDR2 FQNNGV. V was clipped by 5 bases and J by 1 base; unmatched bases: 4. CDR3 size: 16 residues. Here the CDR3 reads CASSPGTSGVQETQYF. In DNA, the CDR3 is TGTGCCAGCAGCCCCGGGACTAGCGGGGTCCAAGAGACCCAGTACTTC.